The following is a T cell receptor (beta chain) sequence with its context. The sample is drawn from a study of control samples from healthy donors and cancer patients. Germline V gene data show CDR1 as SNHLY and CDR2 as FYNNEI. The CDR3 is made up of 13 amino acids. V was clipped by 6 bases and J by 1 base, with 9 bases between them. Sequencing was performed with immunoSEQ multiplex PCR; in TCRdb, only in-frame clones are kept and a portion is missing. The data show approximately 110,000 clones, with 83% seen just once and 13% held by the top ten. V gene TRBV2 combines with J gene TRBJ2-5; a possible D gene is TRBD1 (6 bases). The source material was blood. This sequence was found in a woman aged 45 to 65 in good health. The CDR3 here is CASRRTVQETQYF. DNA for the CDR3: TGTGCCAGCAGGAGGACAGTCCAAGAGACCCAGTACTTC.